The T cell receptor (beta chain) under discussion was sequenced for a study of T cells in Graves' hyperthyroidism and ophthalmopathy. Study findings and constraints: With a median lead of roughly 6.8 months before onset, the model predicted ophthalmopathy.

This clonotype was observed many times. The target antigen is unknown. The CDR3 consists of 19 residues. The germline V and J ends were trimmed by 3 bases and 0 bases, with 21 bases remaining between them. Researchers took RNA transcripts and amplified the TCR beta CDR3 regions from them. HTBI primers were employed in a first-round RT-PCR of the TCR CDR3. TCRdb redid the calling of the multiplex PCR reads with MiXCR, one entry per CDR3 protein. The table includes a few hundred thousand distinct CDR3 sequences, 15% to 19% detected once. No ophthalmopathy progression within 18 months constituted stable Graves' hyperthyroidism. Hyperthyroidism was newly diagnosed in patients aged 18 to 65 (duration under 2 months). Clinical symptoms, serum thyroxine and TRAb, thyroid ultrasound and orbital computed tomography together formed the diagnostic basis.

This receptor was identified in a woman aged 18-35 years with Graves' hyperthyroidism. Sequenced material: blood. The chain uses TRBV12-3 or TRBV12-4 and TRBJ2-1, with D unresolved. CDR3 sequence: CASSLGGATNTSSYNEQFF. In DNA form, the CDR3 reads TGTGCCAGCAGTTTGGGCGGAGCGACGAATACAAGCTCCTACAATGAGCAGTTCTTC.